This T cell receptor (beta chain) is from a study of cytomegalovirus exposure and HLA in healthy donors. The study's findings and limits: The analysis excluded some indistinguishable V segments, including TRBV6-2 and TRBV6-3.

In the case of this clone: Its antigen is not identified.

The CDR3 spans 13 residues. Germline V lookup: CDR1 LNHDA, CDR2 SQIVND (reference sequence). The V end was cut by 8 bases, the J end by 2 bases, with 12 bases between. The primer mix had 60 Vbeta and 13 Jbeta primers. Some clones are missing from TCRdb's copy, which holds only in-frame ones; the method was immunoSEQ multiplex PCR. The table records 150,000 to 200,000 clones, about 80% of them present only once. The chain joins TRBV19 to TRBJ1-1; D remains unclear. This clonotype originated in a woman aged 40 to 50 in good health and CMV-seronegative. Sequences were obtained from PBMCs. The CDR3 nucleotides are TGTGCCAGTGGGTTAGCCACTAACACTGAAGCTTTCTTT. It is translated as CASGLATNTEAFF.